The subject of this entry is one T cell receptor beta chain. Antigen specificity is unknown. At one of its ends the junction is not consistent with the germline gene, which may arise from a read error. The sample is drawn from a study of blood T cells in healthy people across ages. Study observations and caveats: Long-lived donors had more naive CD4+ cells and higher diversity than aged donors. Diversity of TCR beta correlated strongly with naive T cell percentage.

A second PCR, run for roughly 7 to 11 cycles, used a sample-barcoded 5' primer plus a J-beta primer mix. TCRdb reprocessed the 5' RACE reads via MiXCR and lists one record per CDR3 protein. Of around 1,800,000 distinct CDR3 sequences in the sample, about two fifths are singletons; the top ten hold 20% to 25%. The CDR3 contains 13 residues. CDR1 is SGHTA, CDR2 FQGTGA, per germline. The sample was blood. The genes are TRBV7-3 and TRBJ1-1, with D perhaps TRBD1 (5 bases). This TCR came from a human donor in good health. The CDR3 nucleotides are TGTGCCAACAGCTTTGGACAGAACACTGAAGCTTTCTTT. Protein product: CANSFGQNTEAFF.